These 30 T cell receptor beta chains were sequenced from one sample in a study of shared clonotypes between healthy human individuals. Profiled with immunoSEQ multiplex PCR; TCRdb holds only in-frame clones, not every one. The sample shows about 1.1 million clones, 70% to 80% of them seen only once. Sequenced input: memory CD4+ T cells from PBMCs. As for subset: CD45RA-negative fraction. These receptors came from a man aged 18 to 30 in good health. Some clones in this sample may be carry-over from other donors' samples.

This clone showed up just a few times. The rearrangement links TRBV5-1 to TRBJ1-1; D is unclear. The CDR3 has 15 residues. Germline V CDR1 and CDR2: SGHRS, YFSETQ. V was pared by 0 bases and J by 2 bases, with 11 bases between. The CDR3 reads CASSLVAGGNTEAFF. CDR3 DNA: TGCGCCAGCAGCTTGGTGGCAGGCGGTAACACTGAAGCTTTCTTT.

In nucleotides, the CDR3 is TGTGCCAGCACACGGGACAGGTTGGATGAAAAACTGTTTTTT. It yields the protein CASTRDRLDEKLFF. V and J are TRBV18 and TRBJ1-4; 8 bases agree with TRBD1. CDR1 is KGHSH and CDR2 is LQKENI in the germline V gene. The CDR3 extends over 14 amino acids. The junction had 8 bases not matched to a gene; V was cut back by 8 bases and J by 6 bases.

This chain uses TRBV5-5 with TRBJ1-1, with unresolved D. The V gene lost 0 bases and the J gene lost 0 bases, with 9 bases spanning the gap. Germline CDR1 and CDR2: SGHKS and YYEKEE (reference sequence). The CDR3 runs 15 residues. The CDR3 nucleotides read TGTGCCAGCAGCTTGGTTGGCGGTGTGAACACTGAAGCTTTCTTT. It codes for CASSLVGGVNTEAFF.

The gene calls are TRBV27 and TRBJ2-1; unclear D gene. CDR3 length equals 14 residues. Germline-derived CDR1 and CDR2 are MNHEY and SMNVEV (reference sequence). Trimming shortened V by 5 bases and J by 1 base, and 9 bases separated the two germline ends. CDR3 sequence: CASSASRSYNEQFF. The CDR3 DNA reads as TGTGCCAGCAGTGCCAGTCGGTCCTACAATGAGCAGTTCTTC.

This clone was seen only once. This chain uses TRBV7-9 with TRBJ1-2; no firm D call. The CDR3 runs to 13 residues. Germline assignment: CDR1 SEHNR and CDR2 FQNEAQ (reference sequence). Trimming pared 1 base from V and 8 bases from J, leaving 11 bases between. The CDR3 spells CASSLEGLWGYTF. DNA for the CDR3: TGTGCCAGCAGCTTAGAGGGTCTCTGGGGCTACACCTTC.

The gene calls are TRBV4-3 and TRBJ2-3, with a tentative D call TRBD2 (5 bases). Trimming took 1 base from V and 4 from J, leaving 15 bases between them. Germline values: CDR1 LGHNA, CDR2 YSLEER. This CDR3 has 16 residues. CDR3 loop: CASSQVPGRSADTQYF. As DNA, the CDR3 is TGCGCCAGCAGCCAAGTACCGGGAAGGAGTGCAGATACGCAGTATTTT.

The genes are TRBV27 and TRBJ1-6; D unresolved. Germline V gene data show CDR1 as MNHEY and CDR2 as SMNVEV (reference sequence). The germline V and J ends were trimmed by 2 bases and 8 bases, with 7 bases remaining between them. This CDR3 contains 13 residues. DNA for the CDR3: TGTGCCAGCAGTTTAGGAGTACATTCACCCCTCCACTTT. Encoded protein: CASSLGVHSPLHF.

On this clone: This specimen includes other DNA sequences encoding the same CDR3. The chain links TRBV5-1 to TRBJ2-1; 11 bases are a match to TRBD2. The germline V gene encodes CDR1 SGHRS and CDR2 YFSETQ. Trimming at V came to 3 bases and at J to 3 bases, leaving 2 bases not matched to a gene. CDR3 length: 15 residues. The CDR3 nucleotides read TGCGCCAGCAGCTCGGGACTAGCGGACTACAATGAGCAGTTCTTC. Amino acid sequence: CASSSGLADYNEQFF.

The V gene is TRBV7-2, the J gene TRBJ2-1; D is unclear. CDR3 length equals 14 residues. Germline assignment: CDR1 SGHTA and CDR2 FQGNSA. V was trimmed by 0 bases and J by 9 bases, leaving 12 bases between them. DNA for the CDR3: TGTGCCAGCAGCTTAGCGGTCGGAATGGGTGAGCAGTTCTTC. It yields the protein CASSLAVGMGEQFF.

The CDR3 reads CASTSHKNIQYF. DNA of the CDR3: TGTGCCAGCACCTCGCACAAAAACATTCAGTACTTC. The chain uses TRBV6-5 and TRBJ2-4, with no clear D. The CDR3 runs 12 residues. Trimming removed 7 bases from V and 3 bases from J, with 7 bases in between. Germline CDR1 reads MNHEY; CDR2 reads SVGAGI.

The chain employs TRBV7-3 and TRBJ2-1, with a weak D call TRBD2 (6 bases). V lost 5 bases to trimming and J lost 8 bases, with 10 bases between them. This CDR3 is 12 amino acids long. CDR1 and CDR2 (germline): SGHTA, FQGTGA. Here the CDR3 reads CASSPGGDEQFF. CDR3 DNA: TGTGCCAGCAGCCCCGGAGGGGATGAGCAGTTCTTC.

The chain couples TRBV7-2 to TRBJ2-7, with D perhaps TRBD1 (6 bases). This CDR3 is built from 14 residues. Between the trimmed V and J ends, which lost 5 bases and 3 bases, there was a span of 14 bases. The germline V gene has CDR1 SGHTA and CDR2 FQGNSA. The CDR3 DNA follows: TGTGCCAGCAGCCGTACAGGGTTCTACTACGAGCAGTACTTC. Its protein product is CASSRTGFYYEQYF.

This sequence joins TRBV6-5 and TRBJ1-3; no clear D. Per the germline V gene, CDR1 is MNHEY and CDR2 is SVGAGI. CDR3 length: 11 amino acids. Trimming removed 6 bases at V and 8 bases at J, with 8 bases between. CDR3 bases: TGTGCCAGCAGCACTGGGTACACCATATATTTT. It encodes CASSTGYTIYF.

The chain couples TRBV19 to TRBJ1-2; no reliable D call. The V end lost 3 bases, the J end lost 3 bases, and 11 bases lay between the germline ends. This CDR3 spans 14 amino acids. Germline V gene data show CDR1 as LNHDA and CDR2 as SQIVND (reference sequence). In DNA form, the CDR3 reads TGTGCCAGTAGTATTTTGTGGGGAGACTATGGCTACACCTTC. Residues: CASSILWGDYGYTF. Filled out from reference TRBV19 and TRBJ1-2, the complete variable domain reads DGGITQSPKYLFRKEGQNVTLSCEQNLNHDAMYWYRQDPGQGLRLIYYSQIVNDFQKGDIAEGYSVSREKKESFPLTVTSAQKNPTAFYLCASSILWGDYGYTFGSGTRLTVV.

The CDR3 bases are TGTGCCAGCAGCCGCAGCGGGAGGAGGACCTACGAGCAGTACTTC. Residues: CASSRSGRRTYEQYF. The rearrangement uses TRBV28 and TRBJ2-5; 9 bases are a match to TRBD2. The end of the DNA is better explained by TRBJ2-7, so the J call may be wrong. Germline V gives CDR1 MDHEN, CDR2 SYDVKM. The CDR3 consists of 15 residues.

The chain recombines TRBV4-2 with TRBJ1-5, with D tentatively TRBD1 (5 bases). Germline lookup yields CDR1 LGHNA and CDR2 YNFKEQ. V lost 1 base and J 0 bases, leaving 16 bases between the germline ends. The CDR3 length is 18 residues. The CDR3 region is CASSQGDNRWDSNQPQHF. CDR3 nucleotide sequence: TGTGCCAGCAGCCAAGGGGATAACAGGTGGGATAGCAATCAGCCCCAGCATTTT.

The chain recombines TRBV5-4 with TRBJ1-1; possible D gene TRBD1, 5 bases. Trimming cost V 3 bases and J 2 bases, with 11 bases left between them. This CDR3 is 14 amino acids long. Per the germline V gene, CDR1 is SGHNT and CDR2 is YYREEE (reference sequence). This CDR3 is CASSSQGLNTEAFF. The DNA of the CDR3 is TGTGCCAGCAGCTCGCAGGGACTCAACACTGAAGCTTTCTTT.

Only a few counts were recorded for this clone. CDR3 coding DNA: TGCGCCAGCAGCTTGCCCGAGGGGACAGGGTCCCGACAGTACTTC. Its protein product is CASSLPEGTGSRQYF. The V gene is TRBV5-1, the J gene TRBJ2-7, with 9 bases that match TRBD1. The CDR3 totals 15 residues. V trimming: 1 base; J trimming: 10 bases; junction bases outside the gene matches: 12. CDR1 SGHRS and CDR2 YFSETQ come from the germline V gene.

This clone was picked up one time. The CDR3 nucleotides read TGTGCCAGCACCGCGAAAGCGGGAGGAAACAATGAGCAGTTCTTC. Translating gives CASTAKAGGNNEQFF. The chain joins TRBV28 to TRBJ2-1, with 9 bases fitting TRBD2. CDR1 and CDR2 (germline): MDHEN, SYDVKM. The CDR3 sequence is 15 residues long. The trim removed 7 bases at V and 5 bases at J, leaving 9 bases unmatched.

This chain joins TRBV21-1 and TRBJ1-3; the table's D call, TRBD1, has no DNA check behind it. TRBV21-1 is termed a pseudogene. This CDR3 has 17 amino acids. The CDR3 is CASSKEFHRGPGNTIYF. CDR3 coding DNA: TGTGCCAGCAGCAAAGAGTTTCACAGGGGGCCTGGAAACACCATATATTTT.

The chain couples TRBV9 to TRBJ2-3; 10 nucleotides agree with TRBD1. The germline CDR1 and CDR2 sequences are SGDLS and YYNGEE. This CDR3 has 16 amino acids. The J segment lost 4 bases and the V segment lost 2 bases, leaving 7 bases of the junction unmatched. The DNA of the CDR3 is TGTGCCAGCAGCGTCCGGGACAGGGGAGGGGCAGATACGCAGTATTTT. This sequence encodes CASSVRDRGGADTQYF.

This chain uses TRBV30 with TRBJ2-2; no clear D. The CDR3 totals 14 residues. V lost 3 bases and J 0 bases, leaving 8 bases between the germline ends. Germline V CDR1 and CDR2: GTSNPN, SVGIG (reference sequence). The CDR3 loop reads CAWSPLSNTGELFF. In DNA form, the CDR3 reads TGTGCCTGGAGCCCTTTGTCGAACACCGGGGAGCTGTTTTTT. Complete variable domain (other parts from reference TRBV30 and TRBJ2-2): SQTIHQWPATLVQPVGSPLSLECTVEGTSNPNLYWYRQAAGRGLQLLFYSVGIGQISSEVPQNLSASRPQDRQFILSSKKLLLSDSGFYLCAWSPLSNTGELFFGEGSRLTVL.

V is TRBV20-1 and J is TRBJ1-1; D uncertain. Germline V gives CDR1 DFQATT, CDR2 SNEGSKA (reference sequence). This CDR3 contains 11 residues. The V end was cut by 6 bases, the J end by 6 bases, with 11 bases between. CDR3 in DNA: TGCAGTGCCGGGGTGGAGGCTGAAGCTTTCTTT. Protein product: CSAGVEAEAFF.

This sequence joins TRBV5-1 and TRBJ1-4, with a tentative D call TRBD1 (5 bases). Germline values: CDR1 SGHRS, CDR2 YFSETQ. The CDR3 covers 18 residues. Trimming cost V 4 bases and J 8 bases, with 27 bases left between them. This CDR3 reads CASSPLLTHDRGHEKLFF. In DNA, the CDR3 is TGCGCCAGCAGCCCCCTCCTTACGCATGACAGAGGTCACGAAAAACTGTTTTTT.

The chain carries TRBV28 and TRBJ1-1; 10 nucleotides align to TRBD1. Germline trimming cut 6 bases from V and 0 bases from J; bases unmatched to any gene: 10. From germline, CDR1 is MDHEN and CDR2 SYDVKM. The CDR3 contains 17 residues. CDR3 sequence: CASSLWDRGRMNTEAFF. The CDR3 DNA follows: TGTGCCAGCAGCCTCTGGGACAGGGGAAGGATGAACACTGAAGCTTTCTTT.

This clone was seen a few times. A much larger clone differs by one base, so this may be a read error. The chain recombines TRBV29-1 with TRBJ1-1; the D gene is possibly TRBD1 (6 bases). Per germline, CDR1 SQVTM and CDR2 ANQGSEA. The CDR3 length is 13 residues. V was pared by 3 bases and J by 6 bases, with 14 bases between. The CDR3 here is CSVDYGGGAEAFF. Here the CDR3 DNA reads TGCAGCGTTGATTATGGTGGGGGCGCTGAAGCTTTCTTT.

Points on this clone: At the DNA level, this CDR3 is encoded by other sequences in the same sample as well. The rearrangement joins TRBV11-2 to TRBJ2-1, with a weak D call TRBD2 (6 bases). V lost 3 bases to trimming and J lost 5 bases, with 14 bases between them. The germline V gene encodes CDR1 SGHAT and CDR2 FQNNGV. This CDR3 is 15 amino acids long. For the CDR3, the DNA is TGTGCCAGCAGCTTGGGAGCGGGCCTCAACAATGAGCAGTTCTTC. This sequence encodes CASSLGAGLNNEQFF.

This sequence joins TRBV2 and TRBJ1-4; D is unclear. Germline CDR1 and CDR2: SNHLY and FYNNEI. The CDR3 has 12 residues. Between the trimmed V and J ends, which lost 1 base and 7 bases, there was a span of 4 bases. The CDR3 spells CASSEEGEKLFF. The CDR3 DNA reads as TGTGCCAGCAGTGAAGAGGGTGAAAAACTGTTTTTT. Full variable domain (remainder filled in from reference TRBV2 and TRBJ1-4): EPEVTQTPSHQVTQMGQEVILRCVPISNHLYFYWYRQILGQKVEFLVSFYNNEISEKSEIFDDQFSVERPDGSNFTLKIRSTKLEDSAMYFCASSEEGEKLFFGSGTQLSVL.

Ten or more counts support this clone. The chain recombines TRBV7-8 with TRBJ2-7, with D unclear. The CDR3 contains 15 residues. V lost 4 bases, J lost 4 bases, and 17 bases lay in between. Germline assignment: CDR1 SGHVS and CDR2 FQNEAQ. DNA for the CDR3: TGTGCCAGCAGCTCCCGGTGGGGTTCTGGGTACGAGCAGTACTTC. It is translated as CASSSRWGSGYEQYF.

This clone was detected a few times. Here the CDR3 DNA reads TGTGCCAGCAGTATTGGGACAGTACAAGAGACCCAGTACTTC. Amino acids: CASSIGTVQETQYF. The chain is built from TRBV6-1 and TRBJ2-5; 7 nucleotides align to TRBD1. CDR1 is MNHNS, CDR2 SASEGT, per germline. V dropped 5 bases and J dropped 2; count of bases not matched to a gene: 5. This CDR3 spans 14 amino acids.